This T cell receptor (beta chain) was retrieved from a study of metastatic and nonmetastatic thyroid tumors (dated by TCRdb to the early 2020s). Regarding the complete study: For patients with malignant and with benign thyroid disease, the researchers compared repertoires between peripheral blood samples and tumor or nodule tissue samples.

This clone was counted at least ten times. The antigen it recognizes is unknown. Base qualities are not provided; no much larger clone lies one nucleotide away. Libraries were made using PCR. TCRdb names Illumina HiSeq 4000 as the instrument used. High-throughput sequencing was used to profile the TCR beta-chain CDR3 region of every patient. The study's processing was this. CDR3 differences across clinicopathological groups were used to build a classifier for discriminating distant-metastatic papillary thyroid cancer patients. Repertoire diversity was assessed with the Shannon index, and tumor-blood repertoire similarity with the Morisita-Horn index. TCRdb trimmed public reads at Q25 via fastp, called clones via MiXCR and kept in-frame beta chains. The V and J calls here are based on TCRdb, not the publication. A total of approximately 25,000 clones appear in this sample, approximately 13% of them only once. More than 15% of the sample is taken by the ten largest.

No patient had received any treatment before thyroid surgery. Using T-cell receptor beta sequencing, the study looked back at clinical samples from patients collected from about 2011 to 2018. Here V drops 0 bases and J drops 4 bases, and the junction holds 6 bases not matched to any gene. CDR1 and CDR2, looked up from the germline V gene (reference sequence), are SGHNT and YYREEE. Counted from cysteine to phenylalanine, this CDR3 has 15 amino acids. Of all the DNA, just the CDR3 is kept, 45 bases in frame from base 1. The paper's findings and limits, for the study overall: TCR beta diversity was reported as significantly higher in malignant tumors than in benign nodules, in both blood and tumor samples.

The V and J segments used are TRBV5-4 and TRBJ1-2, with 7 junctional bases fitting TRBD1. The receptor was derived from a female donor with papillary thyroid cancer or a benign thyroid nodule (not recorded which). Some clones in this sample may be carry-over from other donors' samples. Sequenced: blood. The CDR3 reads CASSLGQGSVYGYTF. The DNA is as follows: TGTGCCAGCAGCTTGGGACAGGGTTCGGTCTATGGCTACACCTTC.